This TCR beta chain was captured by sequencing in a study of beta chain features in type 1 diabetes (dated by TCRdb to the late 2010s). Regarding the research as a whole: Mean age, gender distribution, total cell number and subset yield were not different between patients and healthy donors. Across all samples, almost 110 million sorted cells were examined, and cell number per subset correlated strongly with RNA yield. In the study, recently diagnosed type 1 diabetes patients and matched healthy donors were compared on the TCRB repertoires of their sorted circulating CD4+ T cell subsets. Regulatory and stem cell-like memory subsets were isolated from only 8 patients and 8 healthy donors, whereas naive and central memory subsets came from all 30 or so donors. Broader findings and caveats from the paper: Because small numbers of individuals were included in the HLA sub-analyses, any influence of HLA type on TCRB rearrangement was left unresolved. Because cDNA was sequenced instead of genomic DNA, activated cells with high expression could be over-represented, although the groups did not differ in activation or CD3 levels. PCR may preferentially amplify shorter templates, but because patient and control samples were amplified and corrected together, any resulting skew would affect both groups equally. In all four CD4+ subsets, TCRB CDR3 length was moderately but significantly shorter in type 1 diabetes patients. Naive, central memory and regulatory TCRB repertoires appeared more similar among patients than among healthy donors. At VDJ recombination sites, type 1 diabetes patients had fewer insertions and more deleted nucleotides, which implies abnormalities in thymic rearrangement.

Each donor gave one peripheral blood draw, roughly 120 mL on average, collected into heparinised tubes. Using a panel that included CD45RO, CCR7, CD25, CD127, CD95 and CD27, naive, central memory, regulatory and stem cell-like memory CD4+ T cells were sorted on a BD FACSAria II. Every sorted population had a purity above 95%. PBMCs were isolated immediately by Lymphoprep density gradient centrifugation and stained directly without culture. Samples were stained and sorted in pairs, with one healthy donor and one patient per experiment, so that batch effects were minimized. The entire isolated RNA was reverse transcribed using the High Capacity cDNA Reverse Transcription Kit, and thus expressed TCRB transcripts were sequenced. Naive, central memory and regulatory T cell samples underwent deep immunoSEQ sequencing, averaging roughly 3.4 million total reads per sample. Sorted cells were lysed in RLT buffer and RNA was extracted with DNase-treated RNeasy Micro or Mini kits, depending on cell number. Each cell subset was processed separately to prevent cross-contamination, with patient and healthy donor samples processed together. Using the immunoSEQ multiplex PCR, TCRB sequences were amplified from cDNA into 87-bp fragments spanning the CDR3 region. Amplicons were sequenced on the Illumina HiSeq platform. Concerning the study's data processing: PCR bias was corrected computationally using synthetic template baselines, and reads within Hamming distance 2 were collapsed, with unmergeable singletons discarded. Reads were aligned against IMGT so that V, D and J genes, CDR3 length and insertions or deletions at six rearrangement sites could be assigned. Clonotype counts were normalized to sorted cell number within each subset before computing true diversity and Gini coefficients with the tcR R package. The overlap coefficient, calculated on TCRB nucleotide sequences, was used to measure repertoire sharing. Out-of-frame TCRB sequences from naive cells were analyzed to stand in for the pre-selection repertoire. The table comes from immuneACCESS by way of TCRdb, which keeps in-frame sequences with V and J called. Part of the clones is missing from these tables; in studies checked, under half for an unresolved V gene and the rest for unknown reasons. From that table come the V and J calls and clone size; the DNA was used to work out D and trimming. The sample table records roughly 370,000 clones; over 11% of these occur just once. Together, the top ten hold under 0.04% of the sample.

V is reduced by 0 bases and J by 1 base, leaving a spacing of 8 bases between them. CDR1 and CDR2, looked up from the germline V gene, are SQVTM and ANQGSEA. From its cysteine to its phenylalanine, the CDR3 spans 14 amino acids. This entry keeps only the CDR3 DNA: 42 bases, framed from base 1. This clone was counted only a few times. This clone's antigen is unknown. Base qualities are not provided; no much larger clone lies one nucleotide away. This receptor was obtained from a man younger than 45 in good health. This chain joins TRBV29-1 to TRBJ2-3; the D gene is unclear. Material: naive CD4+ T cells from blood. Taken with the paper, the label for cell subset or site translates to: true naive CD4+ T cells. In nucleotides, the sequence is TGCAGCGTTGAAGACGGGCCTCGCACAGATACGCAGTATTTT. Its protein product is CSVEDGPRTDTQYF.